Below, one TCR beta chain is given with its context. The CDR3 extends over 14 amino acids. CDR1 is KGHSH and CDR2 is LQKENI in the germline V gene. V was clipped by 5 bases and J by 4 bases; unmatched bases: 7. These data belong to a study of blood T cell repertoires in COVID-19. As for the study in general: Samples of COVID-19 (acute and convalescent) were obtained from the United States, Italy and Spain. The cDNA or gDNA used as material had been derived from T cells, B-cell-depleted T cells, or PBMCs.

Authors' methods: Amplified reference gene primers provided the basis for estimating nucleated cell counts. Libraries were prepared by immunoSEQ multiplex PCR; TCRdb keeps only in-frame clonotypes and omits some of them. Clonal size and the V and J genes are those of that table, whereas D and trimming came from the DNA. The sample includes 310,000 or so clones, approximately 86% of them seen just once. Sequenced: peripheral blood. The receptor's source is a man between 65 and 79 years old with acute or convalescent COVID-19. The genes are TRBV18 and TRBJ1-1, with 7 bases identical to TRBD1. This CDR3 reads CASSADRAGTEAFF. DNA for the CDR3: TGTGCCAGCTCAGCCGACAGGGCGGGCACTGAAGCTTTCTTT.